This entry lists 30 T cell receptor beta chains sequenced from one sample in a study of blood T cell repertoires in COVID-19. Generated by immunoSEQ multiplex PCR, the TCRdb table keeps only in-frame clones and is missing some. The sample lists roughly 700,000 clones; about nine tenths were seen once. The sample was peripheral blood. All receptors derive from a woman younger than 30 with acute or convalescent COVID-19.

This rearrangement joins TRBV30 to TRBJ1-6; 8 bases map to TRBD1. The CDR3 runs 15 residues. Germline CDR1 reads GTSNPN; CDR2 reads SVGIG (reference sequence). Trimming took 7 bases from V and 5 from J; bases not matched to a gene: 10. CDR3 sequence: CAYADRDRHNSPLHF. For the CDR3, the DNA is TGTGCCTACGCCGACCGGGACAGGCATAATTCACCCCTCCACTTT. The variable domain in full, with the rest retrieved from reference TRBV30 and TRBJ1-6, is SQTIHQWPATLVQPVGSPLSLECTVEGTSNPNLYWYRQAAGRGLQLLFYSVGIGQISSEVPQNLSASRPQDRQFILSSKKLLLSDSGFYLCAYADRDRHNSPLHFGNGTRLTVT.

This rearrangement joins TRBV12-3 or TRBV12-4 to TRBJ2-5; D unclear. The CDR3 is 13 amino acids. The V and J ends lost 3 bases and 3 bases respectively, with 8 bases between them. CDR3 loop: CASSFWREETQYF. In DNA, the CDR3 is TGTGCCAGCAGTTTTTGGAGAGAAGAGACCCAGTACTTC.

The chain has TRBV11-3 and TRBJ2-2; 9 nucleotides line up with TRBD2. The CDR3 length is 17 residues. Per germline, CDR1 SGHNT and CDR2 YENEEA. With 4 bases clipped from V and 4 bases from J, the junction kept 10 bases outside the gene matches. The CDR3 region is CASSSWALAGSTGELFF. The CDR3 nucleotides read TGTGCCAGCAGCTCCTGGGCCCTAGCGGGGAGCACCGGGGAGCTGTTTTTT.

The genes are TRBV6-2 or TRBV6-3 and TRBJ1-1; 9 nucleotides line up with TRBD1. This CDR3 region has 16 residues. The germline V gene encodes CDR1 MNHEY and CDR2 SVGEGT. V was clipped by 2 bases and J by 4 bases; unmatched bases: 8. The CDR3 nucleotides are TGTGCCAGCAGTTACGTTTTTATACAGGGGGCCACTGAAGCTTTCTTT. Residues: CASSYVFIQGATEAFF.

V and J are TRBV29-1 and TRBJ2-5; no reliable D call. This CDR3 contains 10 residues. V lost 6 bases to trimming and J lost 4 bases, with 6 bases between them. Germline V lookup: CDR1 SQVTM, CDR2 ANQGSEA. The CDR3 protein is CSVFGETQYF. The CDR3 region has the DNA TGCAGCGTGTTCGGAGAGACCCAGTACTTC.

J is TRBJ1-2 and V is TRBV6-5, with 7 bases identical to TRBD1. Germline trimming cut 2 bases from V and 7 bases from J; bases unmatched to any gene: 4. CDR1 MNHEY and CDR2 SVGAGI come from the germline V gene. The CDR3 extends over 13 amino acids. CDR3 in amino acids: CASSYKGASGYTF. CDR3 nucleotides: TGTGCCAGCAGTTACAAGGGGGCTAGTGGCTACACCTTC.

V usage is TRBV6-5 and J usage is TRBJ1-2, with 9 nucleotides matching TRBD1. The CDR3 loop spans 13 amino acids. With V trimmed by 4 bases and J by 6 bases, 3 bases remained unmatched. Germline V CDR1 and CDR2: MNHEY, SVGAGI. This chain's CDR3 is CASSFTGGDGYTF. The DNA of the CDR3 is TGTGCCAGCAGTTTTACAGGGGGCGATGGCTACACCTTC.

This rearrangement joins TRBV5-1 to TRBJ2-3; 7 bases align to TRBD1. The ends lost 4 bases at V and 11 bases at J; junction bases unmatched: 4. The CDR3 is made up of 11 amino acids. The germline CDR1 and CDR2 sequences are SGHRS and YFSETQ. Here the CDR3 DNA reads TGCGCCAGCAGCGCCGACAGGGAGCAGTATTTT. Protein sequence: CASSADREQYF.

The chain has TRBV5-1 and TRBJ1-2, with 9 bases fitting TRBD1. CDR3 length: 20 residues. Germline trimming cut 2 bases from V and 2 bases from J; bases unmatched to any gene: 19. Germline lookup yields CDR1 SGHRS and CDR2 YFSETQ. CDR3 region: CASSFGAGTGIRWGNYGYTF. The CDR3 bases are TGCGCCAGCAGCTTCGGGGCTGGGACAGGGATAAGATGGGGAAACTATGGCTACACCTTC.

The chain has TRBV7-4 and TRBJ2-1; 7 bases line up with TRBD2. The V and J ends lost 1 base and 5 bases, in that order; junction bases with no gene match: 2. The germline V gene has CDR1 SGHVT and CDR2 SQSDAQ. CDR3 size: 14 residues. CDR3 DNA sequence: TGTGCCAGCAGCTTAGGGCTAGCGGACAATGAGCAGTTCTTC. Translated: CASSLGLADNEQFF.

The V call is TRBV2, the J call TRBJ1-5; 12 bases match TRBD1. The length of the CDR3 is 16 residues. Germline V gene data show CDR1 as SNHLY and CDR2 as FYNNEI. V trimming: 6 bases; J trimming: 2 bases; junction bases outside the gene matches: 5. CDR3 protein: CASSAGTGGGNQPQHF. In DNA, the CDR3 is TGTGCCAGCAGCGCCGGGACAGGGGGCGGCAATCAGCCCCAGCATTTT.

This clone was seen only once. This specimen includes other DNA sequences encoding the same CDR3. The V gene is TRBV6-5, the J gene TRBJ1-4, with D unresolved. V shed 3 bases and J shed 5 bases, with 10 bases lying between them. CDR3 length: 14 amino acids. CDR1 and CDR2 (germline): MNHEY, SVGAGI. The chain's CDR3 is CASSYSSANEKLFF. The CDR3 DNA reads TGTGCCAGCAGTTATTCGTCCGCGAATGAAAAACTGTTTTTT.

The V call is TRBV11-3, the J call TRBJ2-7; 8 bases line up with TRBD2. CDR1 and CDR2 (germline): SGHNT, YENEEA. V lost 5 bases and J lost 2; bases outside the gene matches: 8. This CDR3 spans 15 amino acids. As DNA, the CDR3 is TGTGCCAGCAGCCCAGGGACTAGTCCAACCTACGAGCAGTACTTC. As protein: CASSPGTSPTYEQYF.

V usage is TRBV13 and J usage is TRBJ1-2; D unresolved. Trimming pared 0 bases from V and 2 bases from J, leaving 10 bases between. This CDR3 is built from 15 residues. The V gene's germline CDR1 is PRHDT and CDR2 FYEKMQ (reference sequence). The CDR3 sequence is CASSLGRVANYGYTF. CDR3 coding DNA: TGTGCCAGCAGCTTAGGCCGGGTGGCCAACTATGGCTACACCTTC.

The chain employs TRBV6-5 and TRBJ1-4; D uncertain. The germline V gene has CDR1 MNHEY and CDR2 SVGAGI. Trimming shortened V by 7 bases and J by 7 bases, and 13 bases separated the two germline ends. The CDR3 loop spans 13 amino acids. The CDR3 reads CASTKEGSEKLFF. The CDR3 nucleotides read TGTGCCAGCACCAAGGAGGGTAGTGAAAAACTGTTTTTT.

This sequence joins TRBV11-3 and TRBJ1-6; 12 bases are a match to TRBD1. The germline CDR1 and CDR2 sequences are SGHNT and YENEEA. The CDR3 extends over 19 amino acids. Trimming removed 3 bases from V and 0 bases from J; junction bases left unmatched: 6. CDR3 in amino acids: CASSFGRDRGRSYNSPLHF. CDR3 bases: TGTGCCAGCAGCTTCGGGAGGGACAGGGGGCGCTCCTATAATTCACCCCTCCACTTT. Together with reference TRBV11-3 and TRBJ1-6, the CDR3 gives the full variable domain: EAGVVQSPRYKIIEKKQPVAFWCNPISGHNTLYWYLQNLGQGPELLIRYENEEAVDDSQLPKDRFSAERLKGVDSTLKIQPAELGDSAVYLCASSFGRDRGRSYNSPLHFGNGTRLTVT.

The chain carries TRBV5-1 and TRBJ2-7; TRBD2 agrees at 8 bases. The trim removed 3 bases at V and 3 bases at J, leaving 8 bases unmatched. CDR1 is SGHRS and CDR2 is YFSETQ in the germline V gene. This CDR3 is 15 amino acids long. CDR3 region: CASSSGAGALYEQYF. CDR3 coding DNA: TGCGCCAGCAGCTCGGGAGCGGGGGCCCTCTACGAGCAGTACTTC.

The CDR3 sequence: CASSLQGAAYEQYF. CDR3 sequence (DNA): TGTGCCAGTAGTCTCCAGGGGGCCGCCTACGAGCAGTACTTC. The V gene is TRBV19, the J gene TRBJ2-7; 8 bases are a match to TRBD1. From germline, CDR1 is LNHDA and CDR2 SQIVND (reference sequence). The junction had 5 bases not matched to a gene; V was cut back by 5 bases and J by 2 bases. The CDR3 runs 14 residues.

This clone was counted once. The sample has other DNA sequences that encode this CDR3 too. The chain joins TRBV6-1 to TRBJ1-1; D remains ambiguous. Per germline, CDR1 MNHNS and CDR2 SASEGT. V gave up 1 base and J gave up 1 base, with 4 bases separating them. The CDR3 spans 13 residues. The CDR3 DNA reads as TGTGCCAGCAGTGAAGGCGAGAACACTGAAGCTTTCTTT. This gives the protein CASSEGENTEAFF.

This clone has more than one count but fewer than ten. The chain recombines TRBV2 with TRBJ1-2; 8 nucleotides line up with TRBD1. CDR3 length equals 13 residues. V trimming: 3 bases; J trimming: 6 bases; junction bases outside the gene matches: 3. Germline lookup yields CDR1 SNHLY and CDR2 FYNNEI. CDR3 nucleotide sequence: TGTGCCAGCAGTGAGGACAGGGAGGATGGCTACACCTTC. It translates to CASSEDREDGYTF.

The chain has TRBV12-3 or TRBV12-4 and TRBJ1-5; 7 bases line up with TRBD1. This CDR3 comprises 13 residues. Trimming removed 11 bases from V and 8 bases from J; junction bases left unmatched: 12. The CDR3 DNA follows: TGTGCCGGCACTGACAGGGCAGGTGAGCCCCAGCATTTT. Translating gives CAGTDRAGEPQHF.

The V gene is TRBV9, the J gene TRBJ2-1, with D possibly TRBD2 on 6 matching bases. Trimming removed 3 bases from V and 8 bases from J, with 18 bases in between. The CDR3 is 15 amino acids. CDR1 is SGDLS and CDR2 is YYNGEE in the germline V gene. The CDR3: CASSGGDDIRHEQFF. The CDR3, as DNA: TGTGCCAGCAGCGGGGGGGACGACATTCGGCATGAGCAGTTCTTC.

The table lists this clone with a few counts. The chain recombines TRBV6-4 with TRBJ2-1; 10 positions match TRBD2. The CDR3 covers 16 residues. J lost 7 bases, V lost 4 bases, and 10 bases had no gene match. Germline loops: CDR1 MRHNA, CDR2 SNTAGT. CDR3 nucleotides: TGTGCCAGCAGTGCTAGCGGGGGTGACCGTGGGAATGAGCAGTTCTTC. As protein: CASSASGGDRGNEQFF.

This chain joins TRBV18 and TRBJ1-3, with TRBD1 matching over 7 bases. The CDR3 loop spans 16 amino acids. J lost 5 bases, V lost 2 bases, and 9 bases had no gene match. From germline, CDR1 is KGHSH and CDR2 LQKENI. This CDR3 is CASSPTGDQIRNTIYF. The CDR3 DNA follows: TGTGCCAGCTCACCAACAGGGGACCAAATTCGAAACACCATATATTTT.

As DNA, the CDR3 is TGTGCCAGCAGTGACACAACCGGGGAGCTGTTTTTT. Translating it yields CASSDTTGELFF. The chain has TRBV6-1 and TRBJ2-2; D not resolved. Deletions cut 3 bases from V and 5 bases from J, with 4 bases between. In germline, CDR1 is MNHNS, CDR2 SASEGT. This CDR3 has 12 residues.

The chain recombines TRBV7-6 with TRBJ2-3; no firm D call. CDR1 and CDR2 (germline): SGHVS, FNYEAQ. The CDR3 has 11 residues. The V and J ends lost 4 bases and 4 bases respectively, with 3 bases between them. CDR3 amino acids: CASSSSDTQYF. In nucleotides, the CDR3 is TGTGCCAGCAGCTCTTCAGATACGCAGTATTTT.

The V call is TRBV19, the J call TRBJ1-1; no definite D call. Deletions cut 6 bases from V and 0 bases from J, with 8 bases between. In germline, CDR1 is LNHDA, CDR2 SQIVND (reference sequence). The CDR3 consists of 13 residues. The CDR3 region is CASSRSLNTEAFF. DNA of the CDR3: TGTGCCAGTAGCCGGTCCTTGAACACTGAAGCTTTCTTT. The complete variable domain, with remaining parts taken from reference TRBV19 and TRBJ1-1, reads DGGITQSPKYLFRKEGQNVTLSCEQNLNHDAMYWYRQDPGQGLRLIYYSQIVNDFQKGDIAEGYSVSREKKESFPLTVTSAQKNPTAFYLCASSRSLNTEAFFGQGTRLTVV.

The CDR3 nucleotides read TGTGCCAGCAGCAGAGGAATGGGTCAGGGGGCGAATGGCTACACCTTC. Translated, it gives CASSRGMGQGANGYTF. The chain joins TRBV7-9 to TRBJ1-2, with 8 bases lining up with TRBD1. Germline V CDR1 and CDR2: SEHNR, FQNEAQ (reference sequence). CDR3 length: 16 residues. J lost 6 bases, V lost 5 bases, and 14 bases had no gene match.

The chain joins TRBV6-6 to TRBJ1-2; 7 bases are a match to TRBD1. Germline-derived CDR1 and CDR2 are MNHNY and SVGAGI (reference sequence). V dropped 6 bases and J dropped 3; count of bases not matched to a gene: 4. This CDR3 spans 13 amino acids. This CDR3 is CASSGDRDYGYTF. CDR3 sequence (DNA): TGTGCCAGCAGCGGGGACAGAGACTATGGCTACACCTTC.

This chain links TRBV6-1 with TRBJ1-1; D call uncertain. The CDR3 covers 21 residues. Germline V lookup: CDR1 MNHNS, CDR2 SASEGT. V lost 1 base and J lost 3, with 30 bases in between. Here the CDR3 reads CASSEGGPLRRRPGEDTEAFF. The CDR3 DNA sequence: TGTGCCAGCAGTGAAGGAGGCCCCTTACGGCGGCGTCCCGGTGAGGACACTGAAGCTTTCTTT.